This T cell receptor (beta chain) was captured in a study of cytomegalovirus exposure and HLA in healthy donors. V lost 0 bases to trimming and J lost 6 bases; unmatched junction nucleotides: 6. Germline loops: CDR1 ENHRY, CDR2 SYGVKD. The CDR3 has 15 amino acids. This PCR relied on a set of 60 Vbeta primers and 13 Jbeta primers. Sequencing was performed with immunoSEQ multiplex PCR; in TCRdb, only in-frame clones are kept and a portion is missing. The sample holds roughly 70,000 clones, 60% to 85% seen once. The rearrangement uses TRBV10-3 and TRBJ1-2; 8 bases match TRBD1. The TCR comes from a man between 65 and 79 years old in good health and CMV-seronegative. Sequenced: PBMCs. The CDR3 sequence is CAISESVTGAHGYTF. The CDR3 DNA reads TGTGCCATCAGTGAGTCTGTGACAGGGGCTCATGGCTACACCTTC.